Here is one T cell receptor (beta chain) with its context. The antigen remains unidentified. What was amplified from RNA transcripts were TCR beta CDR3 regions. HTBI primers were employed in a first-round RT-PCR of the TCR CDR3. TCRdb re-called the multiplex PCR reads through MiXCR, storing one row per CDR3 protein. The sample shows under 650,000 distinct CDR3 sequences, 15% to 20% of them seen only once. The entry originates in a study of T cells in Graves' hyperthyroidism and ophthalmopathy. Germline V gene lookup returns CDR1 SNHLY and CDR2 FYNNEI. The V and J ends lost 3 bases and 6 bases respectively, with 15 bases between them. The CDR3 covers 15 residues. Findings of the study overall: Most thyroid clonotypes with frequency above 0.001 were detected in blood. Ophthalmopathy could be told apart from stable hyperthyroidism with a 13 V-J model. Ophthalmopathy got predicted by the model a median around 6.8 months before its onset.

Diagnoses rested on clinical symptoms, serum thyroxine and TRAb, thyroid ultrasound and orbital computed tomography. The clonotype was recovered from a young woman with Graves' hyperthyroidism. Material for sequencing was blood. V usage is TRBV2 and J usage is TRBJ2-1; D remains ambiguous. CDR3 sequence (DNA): TGTGCCAGCAGTGATACTAACGCGATCGCCAATGAGCAGTTCTTC. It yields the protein CASSDTNAIANEQFF.